This T cell receptor (beta chain) was retrieved from a study of CD8 T cells in Susac syndrome. An input of about 0.5 to 1 ug of RNA was subjected to reverse transcription using random hexamers. TCRdb reanalysed the immunoSEQ multiplex PCR reads using MiXCR and keeps one entry per CDR3 protein. The sample contains about 150,000 distinct CDR3 sequences, 90% to 96% of which appear only once. Losses at the gene ends were 6 bases for V and 11 bases for J; bases not matched to a gene: 12. This CDR3 contains 13 residues. The gene calls are TRBV12-3 or TRBV12-4 and TRBJ1-1; 7 nucleotides align to TRBD1. Sequencing input: CD4+ T cells from PBMCs. The clonotype comes from a human donor with Susac syndrome. The CDR3 coding sequence is TGTGCCAGCAGCCAGACAGGGCCGGGCGCCGCTTTCTTT. It specifies CASSQTGPGAAFF.